The clone carrying this T cell receptor beta chain was detected only a few times. Its target is not known. The sample is drawn from a study of T cell repertoires in cytomegalovirus infection. Whole-study context: In the study, CMV epitopes included recently identified HLA-C-restricted and well-studied HLA-B-restricted ones. Both CMV infection and a matching HLA type were indicated by public TCR beta signatures.

TCRdb re-called the reads through MiXCR, storing one row per CDR3 protein. The sample yields approximately 470,000 distinct CDR3 sequences, roughly 46% seen once. The CDR3 covers 15 residues. Between the trimmed V and J ends, which lost 3 bases and 3 bases, there was a span of 15 bases. Germline V gene sequence: CDR1 SNHLY, CDR2 FYNNEI. Study results and caveats: HLA-C-restricted CMV clonotypes gave the most frequent clonotype in two of eight donors. Adding up the frequency of public TCR beta families identified people who carried CMV plus the relevant HLA.

V and J are TRBV2 and TRBJ2-7; perhaps TRBD1 as D (5 bases). Sequences were derived from cultured PBMCs, sampled from culture after CMV antigen stimulation. This clonotype originated in a human donor in good health (CMV status not recorded). Some clones in this sample may be carry-over from other donors' samples. The CDR3 reads CASSEPQGPYYEQYF. The DNA of the CDR3 is TGTGCCAGCAGTGAGCCCCAGGGCCCATACTACGAGCAGTACTTC.